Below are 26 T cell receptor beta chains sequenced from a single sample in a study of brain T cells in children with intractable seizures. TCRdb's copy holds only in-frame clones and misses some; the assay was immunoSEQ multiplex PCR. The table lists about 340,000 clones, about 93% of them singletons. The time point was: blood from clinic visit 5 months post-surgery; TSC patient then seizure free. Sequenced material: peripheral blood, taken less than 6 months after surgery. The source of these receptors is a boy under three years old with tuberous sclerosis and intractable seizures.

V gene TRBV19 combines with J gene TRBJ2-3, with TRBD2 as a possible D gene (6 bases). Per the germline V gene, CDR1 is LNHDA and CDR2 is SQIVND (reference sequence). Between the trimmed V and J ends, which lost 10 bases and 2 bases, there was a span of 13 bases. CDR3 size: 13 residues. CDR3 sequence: CATTGGTTDTQYF. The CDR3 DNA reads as TGTGCCACCACCGGGGGAACCACAGATACGCAGTATTTT.

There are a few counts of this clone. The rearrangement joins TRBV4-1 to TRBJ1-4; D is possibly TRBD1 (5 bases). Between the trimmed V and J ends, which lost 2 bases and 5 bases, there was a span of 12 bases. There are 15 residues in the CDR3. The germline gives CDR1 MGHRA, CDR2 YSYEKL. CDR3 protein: CASSQKGQGNEKLFF. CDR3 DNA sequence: TGCGCCAGCAGCCAAAAGGGGCAGGGAAATGAAAAACTGTTTTTT.

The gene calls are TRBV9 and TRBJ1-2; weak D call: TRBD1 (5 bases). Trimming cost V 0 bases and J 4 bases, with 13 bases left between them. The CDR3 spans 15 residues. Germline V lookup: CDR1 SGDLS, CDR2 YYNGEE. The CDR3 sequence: CASSVGGSGGYGYTF. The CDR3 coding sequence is TGTGCCAGCAGCGTAGGGGGGAGCGGTGGCTATGGCTACACCTTC.

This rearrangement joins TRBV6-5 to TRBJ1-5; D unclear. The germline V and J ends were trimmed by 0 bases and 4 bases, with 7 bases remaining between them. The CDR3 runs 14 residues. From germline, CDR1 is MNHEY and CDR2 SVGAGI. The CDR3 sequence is CASSYSYQNQPQHF. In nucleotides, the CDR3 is TGTGCCAGCAGTTACTCGTACCAGAATCAGCCCCAGCATTTT.

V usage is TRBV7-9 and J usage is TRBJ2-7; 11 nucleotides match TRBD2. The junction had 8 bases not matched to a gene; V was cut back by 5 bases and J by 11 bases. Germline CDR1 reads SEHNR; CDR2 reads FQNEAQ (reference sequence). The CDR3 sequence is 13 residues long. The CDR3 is CASSEGLAGFEYF. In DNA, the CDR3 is TGTGCCAGCAGCGAAGGACTAGCGGGTTTCGAGTACTTC.

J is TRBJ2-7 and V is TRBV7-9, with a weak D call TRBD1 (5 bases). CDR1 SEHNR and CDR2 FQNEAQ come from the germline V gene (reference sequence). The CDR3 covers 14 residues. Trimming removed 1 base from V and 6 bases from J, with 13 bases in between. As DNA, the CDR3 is TGTGCCAGCAGCTTAGGGCATATAGGGGCCGAGCAGTACTTC. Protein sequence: CASSLGHIGAEQYF.

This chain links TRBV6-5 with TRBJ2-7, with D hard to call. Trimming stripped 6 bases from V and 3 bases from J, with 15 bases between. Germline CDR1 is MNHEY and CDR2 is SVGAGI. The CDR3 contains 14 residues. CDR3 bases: TGTGCCAGCAGACCCGCAGGACCCGACTACGAGCAGTACTTC. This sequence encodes CASRPAGPDYEQYF.

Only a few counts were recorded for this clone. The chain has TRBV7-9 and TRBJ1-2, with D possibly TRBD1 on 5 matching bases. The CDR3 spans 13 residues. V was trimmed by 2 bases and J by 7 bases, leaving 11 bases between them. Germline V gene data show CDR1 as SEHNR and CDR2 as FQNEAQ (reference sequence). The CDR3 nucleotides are TGTGCCAGCAGCTTACAGGGCTCCGGTGGCTACACCTTC. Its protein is CASSLQGSGGYTF.

Here the CDR3 reads CAWRGAGETQYF. The DNA for the CDR3 is TGTGCCTGGCGGGGGGCCGGGGAGACCCAGTACTTC. The chain recombines TRBV30 with TRBJ2-5; maybe TRBD2 (7 bases). With 5 bases removed from V and 5 bases from J, the gap between germline ends came to 12 bases. Germline lookup yields CDR1 GTSNPN and CDR2 SVGIG (reference sequence). There are 12 residues in the CDR3.

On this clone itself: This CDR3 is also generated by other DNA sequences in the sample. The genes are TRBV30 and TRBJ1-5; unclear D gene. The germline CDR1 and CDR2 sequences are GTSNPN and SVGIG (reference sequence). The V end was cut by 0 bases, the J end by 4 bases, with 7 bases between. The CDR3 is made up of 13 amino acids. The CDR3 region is CAWSVRGNQPQHF. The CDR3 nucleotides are TGTGCCTGGAGTGTCCGCGGAAATCAGCCCCAGCATTTT.

DNA for the CDR3: TGTGCCAGCAGTAAGTTCAATGAGCAGTTCTTC. The encoded protein is CASSKFNEQFF. The V call is TRBV12-3 or TRBV12-4, the J call TRBJ2-1; D gene ambiguous. The CDR3 consists of 11 residues. V was clipped by 5 bases and J by 6 bases, with 5 bases between them.

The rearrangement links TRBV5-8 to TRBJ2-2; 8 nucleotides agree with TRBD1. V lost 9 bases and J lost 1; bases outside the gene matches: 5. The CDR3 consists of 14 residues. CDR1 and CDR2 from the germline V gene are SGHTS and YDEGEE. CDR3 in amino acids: CATSGTGNTGELFF. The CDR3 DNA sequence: TGTGCCACATCCGGGACAGGGAACACCGGGGAGCTGTTTTTT.

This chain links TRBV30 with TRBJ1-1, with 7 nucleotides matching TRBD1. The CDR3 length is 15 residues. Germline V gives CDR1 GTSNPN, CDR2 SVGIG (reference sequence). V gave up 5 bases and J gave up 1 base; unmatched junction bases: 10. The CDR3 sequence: CAWEETGTANTEAFF. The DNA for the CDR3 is TGTGCCTGGGAGGAGACCGGGACAGCGAACACTGAAGCTTTCTTT.

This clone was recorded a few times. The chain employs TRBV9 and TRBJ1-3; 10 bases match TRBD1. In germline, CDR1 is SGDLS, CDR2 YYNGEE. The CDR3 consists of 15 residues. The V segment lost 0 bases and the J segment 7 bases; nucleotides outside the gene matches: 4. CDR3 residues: CASSVEGQGFNTIYF. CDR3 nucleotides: TGTGCCAGCAGCGTAGAGGGACAGGGGTTTAACACCATATATTTT.

In nucleotides, the CDR3 is TGTGCCAGCAGCCAAGTTCCCCCGACCCCTCGGGGTACCTACGAGCAGTACTTC. Its translation is CASSQVPPTPRGTYEQYF. The chain employs TRBV3-1 (or the pseudogene TRBV3-2) and TRBJ2-7; perhaps TRBD2 as D (5 bases). V lost 1 base and J 2 bases, leaving 21 bases between the germline ends. The CDR3 totals 18 residues. Germline lookup yields CDR1 LGHDT and CDR2 YNNKEL (reference sequence).

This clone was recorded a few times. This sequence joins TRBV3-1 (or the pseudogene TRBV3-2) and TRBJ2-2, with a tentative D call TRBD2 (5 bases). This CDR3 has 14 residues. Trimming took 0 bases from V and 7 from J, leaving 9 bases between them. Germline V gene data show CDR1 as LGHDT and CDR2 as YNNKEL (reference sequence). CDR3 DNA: TGTGCCAGCAGCCAAGACGGGGTTATCGGGGAGCTGTTTTTT. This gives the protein CASSQDGVIGELFF.

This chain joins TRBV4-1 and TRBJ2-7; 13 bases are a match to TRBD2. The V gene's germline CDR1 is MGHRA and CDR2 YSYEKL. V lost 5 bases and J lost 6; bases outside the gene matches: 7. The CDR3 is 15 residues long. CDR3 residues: CASSRGLAGKGEQYF. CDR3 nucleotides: TGCGCCAGCAGCAGGGGACTAGCGGGGAAGGGCGAGCAGTACTTC.

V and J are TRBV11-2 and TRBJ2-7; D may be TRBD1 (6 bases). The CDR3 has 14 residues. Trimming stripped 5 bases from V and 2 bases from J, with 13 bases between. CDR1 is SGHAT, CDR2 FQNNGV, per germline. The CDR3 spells CASSPPGTPYEQYF. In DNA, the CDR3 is TGTGCCAGCAGCCCCCCCGGGACACCCTACGAGCAGTACTTC.

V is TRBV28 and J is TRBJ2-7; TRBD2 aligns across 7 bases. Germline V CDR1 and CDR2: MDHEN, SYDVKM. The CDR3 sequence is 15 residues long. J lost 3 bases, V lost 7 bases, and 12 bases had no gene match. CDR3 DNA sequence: TGTGCCAGCATGGGGAGGGCTAGCTCTTACTACGAGCAGTACTTC. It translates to CASMGRASSYYEQYF.

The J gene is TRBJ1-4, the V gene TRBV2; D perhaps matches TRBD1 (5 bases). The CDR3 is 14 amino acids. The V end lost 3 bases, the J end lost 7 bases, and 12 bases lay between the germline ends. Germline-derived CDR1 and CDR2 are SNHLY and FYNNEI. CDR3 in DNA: TGTGCCAGCAGTGATCCGGGACTGGCTGAAAAACTGTTTTTT. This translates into CASSDPGLAEKLFF.

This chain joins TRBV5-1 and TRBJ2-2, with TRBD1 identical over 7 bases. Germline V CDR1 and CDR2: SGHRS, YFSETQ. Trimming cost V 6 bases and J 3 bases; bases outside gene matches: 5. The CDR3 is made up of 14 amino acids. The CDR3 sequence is CASKGGLDTGELFF. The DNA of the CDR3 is TGCGCCAGCAAAGGGGGCTTGGACACCGGGGAGCTGTTTTTT. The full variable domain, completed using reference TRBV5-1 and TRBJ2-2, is KAGVTQTPRYLIKTRGQQVTLSCSPISGHRSVSWYQQTPGQGLQFLFEYFSETQRNKGNFPGRFSGRQFSNSRSEMNVSTLELGDSALYLCASKGGLDTGELFFGEGSRLTVL.

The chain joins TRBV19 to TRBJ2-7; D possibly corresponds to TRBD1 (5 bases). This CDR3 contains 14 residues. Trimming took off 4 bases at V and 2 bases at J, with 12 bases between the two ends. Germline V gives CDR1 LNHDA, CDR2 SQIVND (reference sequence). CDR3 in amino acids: CASSTHRWTYEQYF. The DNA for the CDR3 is TGTGCCAGTAGTACCCACAGGTGGACCTACGAGCAGTACTTC.

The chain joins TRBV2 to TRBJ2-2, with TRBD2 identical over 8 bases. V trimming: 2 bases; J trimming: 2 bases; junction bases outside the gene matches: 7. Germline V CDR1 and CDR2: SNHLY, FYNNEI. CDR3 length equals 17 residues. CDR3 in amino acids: CASSESFSGANTGELFF. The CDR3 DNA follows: TGTGCCAGCAGTGAATCATTTAGCGGGGCTAACACCGGGGAGCTGTTTTTT.

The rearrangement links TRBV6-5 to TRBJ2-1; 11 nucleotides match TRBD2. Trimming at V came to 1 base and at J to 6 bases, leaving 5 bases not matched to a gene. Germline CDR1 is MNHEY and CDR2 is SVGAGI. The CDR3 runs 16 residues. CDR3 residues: CASSYYSGRAFNEQFF. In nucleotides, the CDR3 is TGTGCCAGCAGTTACTATAGCGGGAGGGCCTTCAATGAGCAGTTCTTC.

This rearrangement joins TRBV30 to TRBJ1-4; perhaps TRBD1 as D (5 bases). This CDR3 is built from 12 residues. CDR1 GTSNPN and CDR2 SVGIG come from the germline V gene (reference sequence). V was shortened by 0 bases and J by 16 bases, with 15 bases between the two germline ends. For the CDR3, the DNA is TGTGCCTGGAGTGTACAGGAGGACAAAAAGTTTTTT. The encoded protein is CAWSVQEDKKFF.

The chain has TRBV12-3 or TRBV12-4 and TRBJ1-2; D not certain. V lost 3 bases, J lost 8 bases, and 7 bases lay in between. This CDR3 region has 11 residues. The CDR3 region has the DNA TGTGCCAGCAGTTTTGCAGTCGGCTACACCTTC. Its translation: CASSFAVGYTF.